The entry below describes one T cell receptor beta chain. Its recognized antigen is unknown. Nothing much larger sits one base from this clone, and base qualities are not available. The data were taken from a study of blood T cell repertoires in COVID-19 (TCRdb year 2020). Regarding the research as a whole: Samples covering the acute and convalescent phases of COVID-19 were provided by collaborators in the United States, Italy and Spain. The sample metadata nearly always contained a de-identified subject ID, COVID-19 status, age in years and sex. The material from the prospective study consisted of cDNA or gDNA derived from T cells, B-cell-depleted T cells, or PBMCs. Deeply sampled blood TCRbeta repertoires from subjects exposed to, actively infected with, or recovered from COVID-19 were included in the dataset. Samples came from the ongoing ImmuneRACE study (first 160 participants) plus 1,254 subjects from 6 global collaborators. Where HLA class I and class II types were available, the types were taken from metadata supplied by the sample provider, not from assay-based typing. The repertoires were released in a freely available public database meant as a resource for research on the immune response to SARS-CoV-2.

TCRbeta CDR3 regions were amplified from genomic DNA using the immunoSEQ Assay, a bias-controlled multiplex PCR. Per the source publication's procedure: The number of nucleated cells in each sample was estimated by amplification of reference gene primers within the assay. Sequence reads were collapsed and filtered to measure the absolute abundance of every unique TCRbeta CDR3 rearrangement. For each sample, productive Simpson clonality was calculated as the square root of Simpson's diversity index over productive rearrangements. Held by TCRdb, this immuneACCESS table contains in-frame sequences only and omits some clones. Under half of the omission traces to an unresolved V gene where checked; the cause of the rest is unknown. That table is the source of V, J and clone size, and D and trimming were worked out from the DNA. The sample has about 190,000 clones on record, about nine tenths of them singletons. The ten largest clonotypes hold around 7% of the sample.

What the work shows at the level of the full study, not this receptor alone: The quantity of clinical and demographic metadata differed by source and by participant and was supplied without curation.

The cysteine opens and the phenylalanine closes a CDR3 of 15 amino acids. Only the CDR3 DNA is retained, 45 bases long and in frame from the first base. The trim is 1 base for V and 5 bases for J, with a gap of 15 bases between the germline ends. The germline V gene (reference sequence) specifies LNHNV as CDR1 and YYDKDF as CDR2. The collaborating institutions used their own protocols to collect whole blood in K2EDTA tubes. For TCRbeta analysis, collaborators shipped samples as frozen whole blood, isolated PBMCs, or DNA extracted from either of those sample types. This TCR derives from a man aged 40-50 years with acute or convalescent COVID-19. The specimen was peripheral blood. In this chain, TRBV15 is recombined with TRBJ2-7; the D region possibly corresponds to TRBD2 (5 bases align). The CDR3 protein is CATSRAGIQADEQYF. At the DNA level, the sequence is TGTGCCACCAGCAGAGCCGGGATTCAAGCAGACGAGCAGTACTTC.